Listed below are T cell receptor beta chains from one sample, sequenced in a study of cytomegalovirus exposure and HLA in healthy donors. Libraries were prepared by immunoSEQ multiplex PCR; TCRdb keeps only in-frame clonotypes and omits some of them. The data contain a few hundred thousand clones, 70% to 80% of them singletons. Sequencing was performed on PBMCs. These receptor sequences come from a man aged 40-49 years in good health and CMV-seronegative. The CDR3 runs from the conserved cysteine through the conserved F or W. A D gene is named only where the DNA matches it firmly. Rows give clone size only sometimes, using once, few, many, or a class for an expanded clone.

>TRBV30|TRBJ2-3|.|TRBD1
CAWRATSGQGFTDTQYF
TGTGCCTGGAGGGCTACGTCGGGACAGGGTTTCACAGATACGCAGTATTTT
>TRBV5-6|TRBJ1-6|.|.
CASSTGQVYNSPLHF
TGTGCCAGCAGCACCGGACAAGTCTATAATTCACCCCTCCACTTT
>TRBV21-1|TRBJ2-7|.|.
CASSKSRDSLRLGSYEQYF
TGTGCCAGCAGCAAGTCCCGAGACAGCCTTAGACTAGGCTCCTACGAGCAGTACTTC
>TRBV6-6|TRBJ2-1|few|TRBD1
CASTRGQGALGEQFF
TGTGCCAGCACCCGAGGACAGGGAGCTCTAGGTGAGCAGTTCTTC
>TRBV4-1|TRBJ1-4|.|.
CASSQIPYTNEKLFF
TGCGCCAGCAGTCAGATCCCGTATACTAATGAAAAACTGTTTTTT
>TRBV5-1|TRBJ1-2|.|TRBD1
CASSLGQGNYGYTF
TGCGCCAGCAGCTTAGGACAGGGGAACTATGGCTACACCTTC
>TRBV2|TRBJ2-1|.|TRBD2
CASSLDRSGRVDEQFF
TGTGCCAGCAGTCTCGATAGGAGCGGGAGGGTAGATGAGCAGTTCTTC
>TRBV7-2|TRBJ2-3|.|.
CASSLEWRTDTQYF
TGTGCCAGCAGCTTAGAATGGCGCACAGATACGCAGTATTTT
>TRBV5-1|TRBJ1-1|.|.
CASSFTGGVGAEAFF
TGCGCCAGCAGTTTCACAGGAGGGGTGGGCGCTGAAGCTTTCTTT
>TRBV5-8|TRBJ2-7|.|TRBD2
CASSTGTSGYEQYF
TGTGCCAGCAGTACCGGGACTAGCGGTTACGAGCAGTACTTC
>TRBV2|TRBJ1-5|.|TRBD1
CASRDRGQIQPQHF
TGTGCCAGCAGGGACAGGGGGCAGATTCAGCCCCAGCATTTT
>TRBV7-6|TRBJ2-5|.|.
CASSLVGTRSGETQYF
TGTGCCAGCAGCTTAGTGGGGACAAGGTCGGGAGAGACCCAGTACTTC
>TRBV29-1|TRBJ2-7|.|.
CSVDDTGLGFQQYF
TGCAGCGTTGACGATACGGGACTGGGTTTTCAGCAGTACTTC
>TRBV6-5|TRBJ2-1|.|TRBD2
CASRGGYNEQFF
TGTGCCAGCAGGGGAGGGTACAATGAGCAGTTCTTC
>TRBV6-1|TRBJ2-7|.|TRBD2
CASSEVSGLAGVVYEQYF
TGTGCCAGCAGTGAAGTGTCAGGACTAGCGGGAGTGGTCTACGAGCAGTACTTC
>TRBV6-5|TRBJ2-7|.|TRBD1
CASEPGQGYEQYF
TGTGCCAGCGAACCGGGACAGGGCTACGAGCAGTACTTC
>TRBV5-4|TRBJ2-7|.|TRBD2
CASSFGLAAHEQYF
TGTGCCAGCAGCTTTGGACTAGCCGCCCACGAGCAGTACTTC
>TRBV6-4|TRBJ2-1|.|.
CATVRVAHNEQFF
TGTGCCACCGTCCGGGTCGCCCACAATGAGCAGTTCTTC
>TRBV4-3|TRBJ2-7|.|.
CASSPRVGSYEQYF
TGCGCCAGCAGCCCCCGGGTGGGCTCCTACGAGCAGTACTTC
>TRBV5-1|TRBJ1-5|.|.
CASSVGGQGGQPQHF
TGCGCCAGCAGCGTTGGAGGGCAGGGCGGTCAGCCCCAGCATTTT
>TRBV10-3|TRBJ1-1|.|TRBD1
CAISQTGGEAEAFF
TGTGCCATCAGCCAGACAGGGGGCGAAGCTGAAGCTTTCTTT
>TRBV7-9|TRBJ1-2|.|.
CASSFLDYYGYTF
TGTGCCAGCAGCTTTCTTGACTACTATGGCTACACCTTC
>TRBV9|TRBJ1-4|.|.
CASSEGRGGNREKLFF
TGTGCCAGCAGCGAGGGACGGGGAGGGAATAGGGAAAAACTGTTTTTT
>TRBV18|TRBJ2-6|.|.
CASSRSVAGANVLTF
TGTGCCAGCTCGCGAAGCGTAGCTGGGGCCAACGTCCTGACTTTC
>TRBV5-4|TRBJ2-2|.|.
CASSLGAGADTGELFF
TGTGCCAGCAGCTTGGGTGCGGGGGCAGACACCGGGGAGCTGTTTTTT
>TRBV7-6|TRBJ2-3|.|TRBD2
CASSAPGYLAGGTGGQDTQYF
TGTGCCAGCAGCGCCCCCGGGTATCTAGCGGGAGGGACGGGGGGCCAAGATACGCAGTATTTT
>TRBV5-4|TRBJ2-7|.|.
CASSQFTGRNEQYF
TGTGCCAGCAGCCAGTTTACAGGGCGGAACGAGCAGTACTTC
>TRBV4-1|TRBJ2-1|.|TRBD2
CASSSRTSGAYNEQFF
TGCGCCAGCAGCTCTAGGACTAGCGGGGCCTACAATGAGCAGTTCTTC
>TRBV7-9|TRBJ1-1|once|.
CASEDTRRTEAFF
TGTGCCAGCGAGGACACCCGTCGGACTGAAGCTTTCTTT
>TRBV9|TRBJ2-3|.|TRBD1
CASSVQGAQTAQDSQYF
TGTGCCAGCAGCGTCCAGGGGGCCCAGACAGCACAAGACTCGCAGTATTTT
>TRBV2|TRBJ2-7|.|.
CASSFRVEQYF
TGTGCCAGCAGTTTCAGGGTCGAGCAGTACTTC
>TRBV2|TRBJ2-1|.|.
CASSLYNEQFF
TGTGCCAGCAGTCTTTATAATGAGCAGTTCTTC
>TRBV27|TRBJ2-2|few|TRBD1
CASRPTTGVANTGELFF
TGTGCCAGCAGACCCACGACAGGGGTCGCGAACACCGGGGAGCTGTTTTTT
>TRBV2|TRBJ2-7|.|TRBD1
CASSEAGRGSYEQYF
TGTGCCAGCAGTGAAGCTGGCAGGGGGTCGTACGAGCAGTACTTC
>TRBV6-5|TRBJ2-7|.|.
CASSPGLSEEQYF
TGTGCCAGCAGTCCTGGACTTTCTGAAGAGCAGTACTTC
>TRBV4-3|TRBJ1-2|.|TRBD1
CASSPSWDRTNYGYTF
TGCGCCAGCAGCCCCTCATGGGACAGAACTAACTATGGCTACACCTTC
>TRBV7-9|TRBJ2-1|.|TRBD1
CASSLGQGGYNEQFF
TGTGCCAGCAGCCTGGGACAGGGAGGTTACAATGAGCAGTTCTTC